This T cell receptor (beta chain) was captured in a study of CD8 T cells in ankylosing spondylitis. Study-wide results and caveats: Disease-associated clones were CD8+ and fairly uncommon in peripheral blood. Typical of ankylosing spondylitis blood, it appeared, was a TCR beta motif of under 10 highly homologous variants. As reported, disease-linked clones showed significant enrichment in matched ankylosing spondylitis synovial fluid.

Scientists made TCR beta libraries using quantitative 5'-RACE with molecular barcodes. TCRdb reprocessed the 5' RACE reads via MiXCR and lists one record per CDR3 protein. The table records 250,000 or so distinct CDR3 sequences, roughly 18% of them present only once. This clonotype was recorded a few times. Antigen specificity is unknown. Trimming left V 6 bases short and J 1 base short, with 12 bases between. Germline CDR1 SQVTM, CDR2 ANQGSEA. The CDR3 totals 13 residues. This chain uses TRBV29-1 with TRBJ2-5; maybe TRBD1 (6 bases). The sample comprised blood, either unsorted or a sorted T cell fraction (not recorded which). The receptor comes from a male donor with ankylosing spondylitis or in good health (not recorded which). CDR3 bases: TGCAGCGTCGCCCTCAGGGGCCAAGAGACCCAGTACTTC. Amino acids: CSVALRGQETQYF.